A single T cell receptor (beta chain) is shown here with its context. Its specificity is not known. Selected positively for CCR7 and CD45RO-negative, naive CD8 cells excluded terminally differentiated effector memory CD45RA+ cells. Nashville, Tennessee was home to all donors, who were Caucasian adults. The data were obtained in a study of shared clonotypes between healthy human individuals. Study results and limitations: Researchers sampled only blood; tissue repertoires likely differ. Generation probability values for non-shared clonotypes were lower than those for clonotypes shared by all four donors.

Assay used: immunoSEQ multiplex PCR; TCRdb lists only in-frame clones, some missing. Of about 800,000 clones listed, 95% to 97% are singletons. CDR3 size: 14 residues. Trimming stripped 1 base from V and 4 bases from J, with 11 bases between. Germline V CDR1 and CDR2: SGHDN, FVKESK. This chain connects TRBV14 to TRBJ2-7; D unclear. The source is a man aged 30-40 years in good health. Input material: naive CD8+ T cells sorted from blood. The DNA for the CDR3 is TGTGCCAGCAGCCAAGTAAATTTGGTTTACGAGCAGTACTTC. Its translation: CASSQVNLVYEQYF.